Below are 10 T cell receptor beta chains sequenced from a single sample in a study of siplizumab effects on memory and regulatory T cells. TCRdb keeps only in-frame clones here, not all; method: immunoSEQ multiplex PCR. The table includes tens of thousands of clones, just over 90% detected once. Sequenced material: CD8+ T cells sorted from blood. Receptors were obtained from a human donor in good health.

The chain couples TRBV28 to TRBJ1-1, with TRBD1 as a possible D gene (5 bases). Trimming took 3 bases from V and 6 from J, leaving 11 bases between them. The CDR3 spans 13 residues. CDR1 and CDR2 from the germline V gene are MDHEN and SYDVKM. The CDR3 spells CASSLSGWSEAFF. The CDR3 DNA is TGTGCCAGCAGTTTGTCAGGGTGGTCTGAAGCTTTCTTT.

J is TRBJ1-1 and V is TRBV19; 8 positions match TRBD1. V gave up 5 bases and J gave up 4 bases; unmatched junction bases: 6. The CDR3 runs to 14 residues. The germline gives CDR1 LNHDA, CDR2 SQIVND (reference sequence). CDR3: CASSVTGAGTEAFF. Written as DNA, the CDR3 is TGTGCCAGTAGTGTGACAGGGGCTGGCACTGAAGCTTTCTTT.

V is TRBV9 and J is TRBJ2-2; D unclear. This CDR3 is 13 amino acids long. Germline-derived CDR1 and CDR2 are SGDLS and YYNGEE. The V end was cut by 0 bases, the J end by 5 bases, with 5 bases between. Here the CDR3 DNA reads TGTGCCAGCAGCGTAGAAGGAACCGGGGAGCTGTTTTTT. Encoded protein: CASSVEGTGELFF.

The CDR3 reads CASSLGYRFSTMDEQFF. The CDR3 region has the DNA TGTGCCAGTAGTTTGGGTTACAGGTTTTCAACAATGGATGAGCAGTTCTTC. V and J are TRBV19 and TRBJ2-1; possibly TRBD1 for D (5 bases). This CDR3 spans 17 amino acids. CDR1 and CDR2 from the germline V gene are LNHDA and SQIVND (reference sequence). Trimming stripped 5 bases from V and 8 bases from J, with 25 bases between.

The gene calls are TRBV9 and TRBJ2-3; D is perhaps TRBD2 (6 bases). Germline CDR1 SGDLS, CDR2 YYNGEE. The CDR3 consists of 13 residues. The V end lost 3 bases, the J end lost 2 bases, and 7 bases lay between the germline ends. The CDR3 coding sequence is TGTGCCAGCAGCGGGAGGGTCACAGATACGCAGTATTTT. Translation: CASSGRVTDTQYF.

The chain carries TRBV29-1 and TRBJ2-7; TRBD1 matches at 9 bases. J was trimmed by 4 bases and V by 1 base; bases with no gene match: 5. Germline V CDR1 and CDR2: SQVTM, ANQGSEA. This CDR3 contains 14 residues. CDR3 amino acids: CSVEVRTGAYEQYF. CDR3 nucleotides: TGCAGCGTTGAAGTTCGGACAGGGGCATACGAGCAGTACTTC.

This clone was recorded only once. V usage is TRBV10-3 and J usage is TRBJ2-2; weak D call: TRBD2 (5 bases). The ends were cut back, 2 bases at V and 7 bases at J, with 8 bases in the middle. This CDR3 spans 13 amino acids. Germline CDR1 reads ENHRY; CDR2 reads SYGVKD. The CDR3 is CAISEPLGGELFF. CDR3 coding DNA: TGTGCCATCAGTGAGCCACTAGGCGGGGAGCTGTTTTTT.

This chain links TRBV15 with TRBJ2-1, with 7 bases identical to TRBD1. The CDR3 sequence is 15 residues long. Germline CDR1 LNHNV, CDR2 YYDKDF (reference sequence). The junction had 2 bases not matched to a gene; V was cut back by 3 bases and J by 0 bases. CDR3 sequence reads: CATSSDRVSYNEQFF. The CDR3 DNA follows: TGTGCCACCAGCAGTGACAGGGTCTCCTACAATGAGCAGTTCTTC.

CDR3: CAWSVGLAGGVSYEQYF. In DNA form, the CDR3 reads TGTGCCTGGAGTGTAGGGCTAGCGGGAGGCGTCTCCTACGAGCAGTACTTC. This chain links TRBV30 with TRBJ2-7; 11 bases agree with TRBD2. The CDR3 runs 17 residues. V gave up 0 bases and J gave up 0 bases; unmatched junction bases: 7. Germline CDR1 and CDR2: GTSNPN and SVGIG (reference sequence).

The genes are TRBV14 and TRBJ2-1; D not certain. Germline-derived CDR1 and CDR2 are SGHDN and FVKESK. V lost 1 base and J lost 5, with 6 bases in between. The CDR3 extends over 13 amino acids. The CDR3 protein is CASSQATNNEQFF. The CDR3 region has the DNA TGTGCCAGCAGCCAAGCGACCAACAATGAGCAGTTCTTC.